These 20 T cell receptor beta chains were sequenced from one sample in a study of blood T cell repertoires in COVID-19. Assay used: immunoSEQ multiplex PCR; TCRdb lists only in-frame clones, some missing. The data hold about 99,000 clones, with 84% observed a single time. The specimen was peripheral blood. The receptors here all came from a man aged 65 to 85 with active or convalescent COVID-19.

V gene TRBV18 combines with J gene TRBJ2-1; 10 nucleotides align to TRBD2. Germline-derived CDR1 and CDR2 are KGHSH and LQKENI. Trimming at V came to 2 bases and at J to 9 bases, leaving 7 bases not matched to a gene. This CDR3 region has 15 residues. CDR3 sequence reads: CASSPTMVAGGEQFF. In DNA, the CDR3 is TGTGCCAGCTCACCAACCATGGTAGCGGGGGGTGAGCAGTTCTTC.

The V call is TRBV18, the J call TRBJ2-3; 10 bases agree with TRBD2. J lost 5 bases, V lost 4 bases, and 12 bases had no gene match. In germline, CDR1 is KGHSH, CDR2 LQKENI. This CDR3 is 17 amino acids long. The CDR3, as DNA: TGTGCCAGCTCACAAAATCTAGCGGGGGCCGGGGAAGATACGCAGTATTTT. This translates into CASSQNLAGAGEDTQYF.

The gene calls are TRBV28 and TRBJ2-1, with a weak D call TRBD2 (6 bases). Germline CDR1 is MDHEN and CDR2 is SYDVKM. With 7 bases removed from V and 9 bases from J, the gap between germline ends came to 16 bases. The CDR3 runs 13 residues. Here the CDR3 DNA reads TGTGCCAGCACCCAAGGAGGGGCCTTTGAGCAGTTCTTC. Translating it yields CASTQGGAFEQFF.

The CDR3 here is CASSPPLRGRRTDTQYF. CDR3 nucleotide sequence: TGTGCCAGCAGCCCTCCCCTGAGGGGGCGACGCACAGATACGCAGTATTTT. J is TRBJ2-3 and V is TRBV5-5, with 7 bases that match TRBD1. CDR1 and CDR2 from the germline V gene are SGHKS and YYEKEE (reference sequence). The junction had 12 bases not matched to a gene; V was cut back by 4 bases and J by 1 base. The CDR3 covers 17 residues.

V and J are TRBV19 and TRBJ1-6; TRBD1 agrees at 8 bases. The CDR3 length is 13 residues. Germline V gene sequence: CDR1 LNHDA, CDR2 SQIVND (reference sequence). Losses at the gene ends were 6 bases for V and 9 bases for J; bases not matched to a gene: 4. The CDR3 DNA reads TGTGCCAGTAGGCAGGGGGCGGCTTCACCCCTCCACTTT. Translation: CASRQGAASPLHF.

The chain couples TRBV2 to TRBJ1-1, with TRBD1 matching 8 bases. Germline CDR1 reads SNHLY; CDR2 reads FYNNEI. The trim removed 10 bases at V and 6 bases at J, leaving 16 bases unmatched. This CDR3 is built from 15 residues. CDR3 sequence: CAKPASGQDYSEAFF. In DNA form, the CDR3 reads TGTGCCAAACCCGCTTCGGGACAGGATTATTCTGAAGCTTTCTTT. Full variable domain (remainder filled in from reference TRBV2 and TRBJ1-1): EPEVTQTPSHQVTQMGQEVILRCVPISNHLYFYWYRQILGQKVEFLVSFYNNEISEKSEIFDDQFSVERPDGSNFTLKIRSTKLEDSAMYFCAKPASGQDYSEAFFGQGTRLTVV.

This clone has just one count. V and J are TRBV6-5 and TRBJ1-6; D gene unclear. CDR1 is MNHEY and CDR2 is SVGAGI in the germline V gene. V was pared by 2 bases and J by 5 bases, with 4 bases between. The CDR3 sequence is 13 residues long. The CDR3 is CASSYSHNSPLHF. DNA for the CDR3: TGTGCCAGCAGTTACAGCCATAATTCACCCCTCCACTTT.

This rearrangement joins TRBV27 to TRBJ1-2; D is unresolved. The CDR3 consists of 13 residues. V dropped 2 bases and J dropped 8 bases, with 12 bases sitting between them. Germline CDR1 is MNHEY and CDR2 is SMNVEV (reference sequence). Here the CDR3 reads CASSLSRSWGYTF. CDR3 coding DNA: TGTGCCAGCAGTTTAAGCAGGTCTTGGGGCTACACCTTC.

The rearrangement links TRBV5-6 to TRBJ1-5, with 8 bases lining up with TRBD1. The CDR3 runs to 17 residues. CDR1 and CDR2 from the germline V gene are SGHDT and YYEEEE. With V trimmed by 4 bases and J by 0 bases, 9 bases remained unmatched. The CDR3 loop reads CASSAGQGDFSNQPQHF. CDR3 bases: TGTGCCAGCAGCGCCGGACAGGGTGACTTTAGCAATCAGCCCCAGCATTTT. The full variable domain, completed using reference TRBV5-6 and TRBJ1-5, is DAGVTQSPTHLIKTRGQQVTLRCSPKSGHDTVSWYQQALGQGPQFIFQYYEEEERQRGNFPDRFSGHQFPNYSSELNVNALLLGDSALYLCASSAGQGDFSNQPQHFGDGTRLSIL.

The chain recombines TRBV7-9 with TRBJ1-3, with a weak D call TRBD1 (6 bases). CDR1 is SEHNR, CDR2 FQNEAQ, per germline (reference sequence). This CDR3 has 15 amino acids. The germline V and J ends were trimmed by 5 bases and 3 bases, with 14 bases remaining between them. CDR3: CASSDQGLGGNTIYF. The DNA for the CDR3 is TGTGCCAGCAGCGACCAGGGGCTCGGTGGAAACACCATATATTTT. Full variable domain (outside the CDR3, taken from reference TRBV7-9 and TRBJ1-3): DTGVSQNPRHKITKRGQNVTFRCDPISEHNRLYWYRQTLGQGPEFLTYFQNEAQLEKSRLLSDRFSAERPKGSFSTLEIQRTEQGDSAMYLCASSDQGLGGNTIYFGEGSWLTVV.

The chain uses TRBV10-3 and TRBJ1-1; D may be TRBD1 (6 bases). CDR1 ENHRY and CDR2 SYGVKD come from the germline V gene. V gave up 1 base and J gave up 7 bases, with 10 bases separating them. This CDR3 has 13 amino acids. The CDR3 region has the DNA TGTGCCATCAGTGAGTTGGGGGCGAATGAAGCTTTCTTT. Translated, it gives CAISELGANEAFF.

The chain employs TRBV7-2 and TRBJ2-3; TRBD1 aligns across 8 bases. The length of the CDR3 is 16 residues. CDR1 and CDR2 (germline): SGHTA, FQGNSA. The V gene end was trimmed by 0 bases and the J gene end by 3 bases; junction bases not matched to a gene: 5. CDR3 in DNA: TGTGCCAGCAGCTTAGCGCTAAACAGGGGGACAGATACGCAGTATTTT. It translates to CASSLALNRGTDTQYF.

This chain joins TRBV12-1 and TRBJ2-5; the table's D call, TRBD1, was not checked against the DNA. TRBV12-1 is a listed pseudogene. The CDR3 contains 20 residues. The CDR3 DNA is TGTGCCAGCAGCCCCGGGACAGTCAACCGCCCAGGTACGTACCAAGAGACCCAGTACTTC. The encoded protein is CASSPGTVNRPGTYQETQYF.

The chain couples TRBV7-2 to TRBJ2-2, with D possibly matching TRBD1 (5 bases). V lost 5 bases and J lost 1, with 8 bases in between. CDR1 SGHTA and CDR2 FQGNSA come from the germline V gene. This CDR3 contains 14 residues. The chain's CDR3 is CASSIGQNTGELFF. The DNA for the CDR3 is TGTGCCAGCAGCATCGGACAGAACACCGGGGAGCTGTTTTTT.

The genes are TRBV7-9 and TRBJ1-3; no reliable D call. The CDR3 runs to 16 residues. From germline, CDR1 is SEHNR and CDR2 FQNEAQ (reference sequence). Trimming took off 2 bases at V and 1 base at J, with 12 bases between the two ends. The CDR3 reads CASSLQPRMSGNTIYF. Written as DNA, the CDR3 is TGTGCCAGCAGCTTACAACCCAGAATGTCTGGAAACACCATATATTTT.

This clone was seen a handful of times. CDR3 region: CASSYRQGAGQPQHF. The CDR3 DNA reads TGTGCCAGCAGTTACAGGCAGGGGGCAGGGCAGCCCCAGCATTTT. The chain has TRBV6-2 or TRBV6-3 and TRBJ1-5; 8 bases are a match to TRBD1. The CDR3 has 15 residues. The germline V gene has CDR1 MNHEY and CDR2 SVGEGT. V dropped 2 bases and J dropped 7; count of bases not matched to a gene: 7.

The V call is TRBV5-5, the J call TRBJ2-2; D not resolved. Germline V gene sequence: CDR1 SGHKS, CDR2 YYEKEE (reference sequence). The CDR3 has 14 residues. V lost 5 bases and J 6 bases, leaving 14 bases between the germline ends. CDR3: CASRIVRLAGELFF. The CDR3 nucleotides read TGTGCCAGCAGGATCGTCAGGTTGGCCGGGGAGCTGTTTTTT. The complete variable domain, with remaining parts taken from reference TRBV5-5 and TRBJ2-2, reads DAGVTQSPTHLIKTRGQQVTLRCSPISGHKSVSWYQQVLGQGPQFIFQYYEKEERGRGNFPDRFSARQFPNYSSELNVNALLLGDSALYLCASRIVRLAGELFFGEGSRLTVL.

The rearrangement links TRBV6-5 to TRBJ2-1, with 9 positions matching TRBD2. Trimming at V came to 6 bases and at J to 6 bases, leaving 9 bases not matched to a gene. Germline CDR1 and CDR2: MNHEY and SVGAGI. This CDR3 comprises 15 residues. The CDR3 nucleotides are TGTGCCAGCAGCGTTGAGCGGGGGGAGTTCAATGAGCAGTTCTTC. This translates into CASSVERGEFNEQFF.

V gene TRBV18 combines with J gene TRBJ2-4, with 8 bases lining up with TRBD1. J gave up 7 bases and V 0 bases, and 8 bases lay outside the gene matches. There are 16 residues in the CDR3. Looked up from germline, CDR1 is KGHSH and CDR2 is LQKENI. The CDR3 sequence is CASSPPLSGGGNIQYF. DNA of the CDR3: TGTGCCAGCTCACCACCCCTGTCAGGGGGCGGGAACATTCAGTACTTC.

J is TRBJ1-6 and V is TRBV15, with TRBD1 identical over 7 bases. V shed 3 bases and J 6 bases; nucleotides not matched to a gene: 8. From germline, CDR1 is LNHNV and CDR2 YYDKDF (reference sequence). The CDR3 length is 16 residues. Here the CDR3 reads CATSRPGQPVNSPLHF. CDR3 nucleotides: TGTGCCACCAGCAGGCCGGGACAGCCTGTTAATTCACCCCTCCACTTT.